This paragraph covers one TCR beta chain sequence. The data belong to a study of blood T cell repertoires in COVID-19. In the study overall: There were acute and convalescent COVID-19 samples, and they came from the United States, Italy and Spain. From T cells, B-cell-depleted T cells, or PBMCs came the material, which was cDNA or gDNA.

Methods used by the authors: Cell counts per sample came from amplifying reference gene primers. Method: immunoSEQ multiplex PCR; TCRdb's copy keeps in-frame clones and lacks some. That table supplies the V and J calls and clone size; D and trimming were determined from the DNA. Of more than 150,000 clones detected, approximately 90% appear once; the ten largest clones hold approximately 0.48%. Deletions cut 6 bases from V and 6 bases from J, with 20 bases between. The germline CDR1 and CDR2 sequences are LNHDA and SQIVND (reference sequence). This CDR3 region has 15 residues. Input material: peripheral blood. This sequence joins TRBV19 and TRBJ1-2; no reliable D call. The receptor was derived from a man in his forties or fifties with acute or convalescent COVID-19. In DNA form, the CDR3 reads TGTGCCAGTAGCCGCCGATACGAGACGGCGGATGGCTACACCTTC. Translating gives CASSRRYETADGYTF.